Below are 17 T cell receptor beta chains sequenced from a single sample in a study of cytomegalovirus exposure and HLA in healthy donors. Primers for the PCR totalled 60 Vbeta and 13 Jbeta. Repertoires were generated with immunoSEQ multiplex PCR, while TCRdb's copy carries only in-frame clones and drops some. This table holds 160,000 or so clones, 80% found once. Input material: PBMCs. These receptors all come from a man aged 25 to 40 in good health and CMV-seronegative.

This rearrangement joins TRBV11-3 to TRBJ2-3, with TRBD2 matching 12 bases. The V gene's germline CDR1 is SGHNT and CDR2 YENEEA. This CDR3 has 17 residues. V was clipped by 1 base and J by 2 bases; unmatched bases: 4. The CDR3 here is CASSLGASGRVTDTQYF. In DNA form, the CDR3 reads TGTGCCAGCAGCTTAGGCGCTAGCGGGAGGGTCACAGATACGCAGTATTTT.

The gene calls are TRBV6-6 and TRBJ2-7, with D maybe TRBD1 (5 bases). CDR1 MNHNY and CDR2 SVGAGI come from the germline V gene (reference sequence). V lost 5 bases and J 3 bases, leaving 11 bases between the germline ends. This CDR3 is 13 amino acids long. CDR3 in DNA: TGTGCCAGCAGTCCGCAGGGTTTCTACGAGCAGTACTTC. Translating it yields CASSPQGFYEQYF.

This clone has just one count. The DNA of the CDR3 is TGTGCCAGCAGTTTGGACAGGTTAAGCTCCTACGAGCAGTACTTC. Translation: CASSLDRLSSYEQYF. J is TRBJ2-7 and V is TRBV2; 7 bases are a match to TRBD1. The CDR3 has 15 amino acids. Trimming cost V 5 bases and J 0 bases; bases outside gene matches: 7. Germline values: CDR1 SNHLY, CDR2 FYNNEI.

The chain is built from TRBV9 and TRBJ2-2; 10 bases fit TRBD2. Germline CDR1 SGDLS, CDR2 YYNGEE. V gave up 1 base and J gave up 4 bases; unmatched junction bases: 4. The CDR3 consists of 16 residues. The CDR3 spells CASSVTAGGRTGELFF. The CDR3 DNA reads as TGTGCCAGCAGCGTAACAGCGGGGGGGCGCACCGGGGAGCTGTTTTTT.

This clone was counted a single time. The V and J genes are TRBV7-3 and TRBJ2-2; D might be TRBD1 (5 bases). Germline values: CDR1 SGHTA, CDR2 FQGTGA. The CDR3 is 12 residues long. The CDR3 DNA reads as TGTGCTACCATAGGGGCAGGCGGGGAGCTGTTTTTT. This gives the protein CATIGAGGELFF.

The chain carries TRBV9 and TRBJ2-5; a weak D match, TRBD2 (6 bases). Germline V gives CDR1 SGDLS, CDR2 YYNGEE. The CDR3 contains 15 residues. V lost 0 bases, J lost 0 bases, and 9 bases lay in between. The CDR3 sequence: CASSVAGGNQETQYF. CDR3 coding DNA: TGTGCCAGCAGCGTAGCTGGGGGGAACCAAGAGACCCAGTACTTC.

V is TRBV30 and J is TRBJ1-5; D is perhaps TRBD1 (5 bases). Germline CDR1 GTSNPN, CDR2 SVGIG (reference sequence). This CDR3 has 13 residues. V was clipped by 5 bases and J by 3 bases, with 11 bases between them. The CDR3 reads CAWAGGDNQPQHF. The CDR3 DNA follows: TGTGCCTGGGCGGGGGGAGACAATCAGCCCCAGCATTTT. The complete variable domain, with remaining parts taken from reference TRBV30 and TRBJ1-5, reads SQTIHQWPATLVQPVGSPLSLECTVEGTSNPNLYWYRQAAGRGLQLLFYSVGIGQISSEVPQNLSASRPQDRQFILSSKKLLLSDSGFYLCAWAGGDNQPQHFGDGTRLSIL.

The CDR3 DNA reads as TGTGCCTGGAGCTCTGGAACGGGTCAGCCCCAGCATTTT. Translating gives CAWSSGTGQPQHF. The genes are TRBV30 and TRBJ1-5; no reliable D call. The V gene's germline CDR1 is GTSNPN and CDR2 SVGIG (reference sequence). Trimming pared 3 bases from V and 6 bases from J, leaving 12 bases between. The CDR3 has 13 amino acids.

This chain connects TRBV10-3 to TRBJ1-3, with TRBD1 matching over 7 bases. V gave up 6 bases and J gave up 8 bases; unmatched junction bases: 7. This CDR3 region has 13 residues. Germline CDR1 reads ENHRY; CDR2 reads SYGVKD. The CDR3 loop reads CAISLGQSDTIYF. CDR3 bases: TGTGCCATCAGCTTGGGACAGTCGGACACCATATATTTT.

This chain joins TRBV11-2 and TRBJ1-2; D is perhaps TRBD1 (5 bases). Germline CDR1 SGHAT, CDR2 FQNNGV. Trimming took 0 bases from V and 7 from J, leaving 18 bases between them. The CDR3 is 16 residues long. For the CDR3, the DNA is TGTGCCAGCAGCTTAGAGGGAGCGGGGGTAATGGGTGGCTACACCTTC. Translated, it gives CASSLEGAGVMGGYTF.

The chain recombines TRBV2 with TRBJ1-2; 7 nucleotides match TRBD1. There are 13 residues in the CDR3. CDR1 SNHLY and CDR2 FYNNEI come from the germline V gene. After removal of 6 bases from V and 5 bases from J, the junction contained 6 bases not matched to a gene. CDR3 sequence: CASRDRVRYGYTF. The DNA for the CDR3 is TGTGCCAGCAGAGACAGGGTACGATATGGCTACACCTTC.

The chain carries TRBV27 and TRBJ2-2; D is possibly TRBD1 (7 bases). Germline CDR1 and CDR2: MNHEY and SMNVEV (reference sequence). V was pared by 4 bases and J by 7 bases, with 22 bases between. The CDR3 covers 17 residues. The CDR3 sequence is CASSYQGGFNRHGELFF. The CDR3 DNA reads as TGTGCCAGCAGTTATCAGGGGGGCTTCAATCGGCACGGGGAGCTGTTTTTT.

This clone was seen only a few times. This chain joins TRBV2 and TRBJ1-1, with a possible D match to TRBD1 (5 bases). This CDR3 has 14 residues. The V end lost 1 base, the J end lost 6 bases, and 12 bases lay between the germline ends. The V gene's germline CDR1 is SNHLY and CDR2 FYNNEI. The DNA for the CDR3 is TGTGCCAGCAGTGAAGTTGGCAGGGTGGCTGAAGCTTTCTTT. Translation gives CASSEVGRVAEAFF.

The chain is built from TRBV29-1 and TRBJ1-5; maybe TRBD1 (5 bases). The CDR3 has 11 amino acids. The germline V gene encodes CDR1 SQVTM and CDR2 ANQGSEA. V lost 6 bases and J 9 bases, leaving 12 bases between the germline ends. As DNA, the CDR3 is TGCAGCGTGACCCAGGGAGGGCCCCAGCATTTT. It specifies CSVTQGGPQHF.

This rearrangement joins TRBV13 to TRBJ2-7; 12 bases are shared with TRBD2. The CDR3 covers 14 residues. After removal of 5 bases from V and 3 bases from J, the junction contained 2 bases not matched to a gene. Germline CDR1 PRHDT, CDR2 FYEKMQ (reference sequence). Here the CDR3 reads CASSRLAGDYEQYF. In nucleotides, the CDR3 is TGTGCCAGCAGCCGACTAGCGGGAGACTACGAGCAGTACTTC.

This clone occurred a few times. The J gene is TRBJ2-3, the V gene TRBV30, with TRBD2 as a possible D gene (5 bases). V lost 2 bases and J 5 bases, leaving 8 bases between the germline ends. The CDR3 has 12 residues. The germline V gene encodes CDR1 GTSNPN and CDR2 SVGIG (reference sequence). The chain's CDR3 is CAWSRGLDTQYF. The DNA of the CDR3 is TGTGCCTGGAGTCGGGGTCTAGATACGCAGTATTTT.

This clone was seen only a few times. CDR3 in DNA: TGTGCCAGCAGTTCCACGCCGCCTCTACTCTATGGCTACACCTTC. This gives the protein CASSSTPPLLYGYTF. This chain uses TRBV6-5 with TRBJ1-2; D unclear. CDR1 is MNHEY, CDR2 SVGAGI, per germline. Between the trimmed V and J ends, which lost 4 bases and 4 bases, there was a span of 16 bases. This CDR3 spans 15 amino acids.